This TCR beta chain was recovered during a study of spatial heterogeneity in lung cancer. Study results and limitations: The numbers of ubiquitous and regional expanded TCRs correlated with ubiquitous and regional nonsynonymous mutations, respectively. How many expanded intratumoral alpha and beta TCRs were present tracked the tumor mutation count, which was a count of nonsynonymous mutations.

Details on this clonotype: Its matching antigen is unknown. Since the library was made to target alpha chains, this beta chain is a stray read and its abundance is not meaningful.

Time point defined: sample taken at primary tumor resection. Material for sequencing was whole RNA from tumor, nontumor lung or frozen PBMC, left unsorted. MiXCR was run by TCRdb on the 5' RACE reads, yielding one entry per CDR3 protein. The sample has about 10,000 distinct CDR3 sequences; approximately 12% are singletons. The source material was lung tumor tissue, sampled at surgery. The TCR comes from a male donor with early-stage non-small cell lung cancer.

CDR3 DNA: TGTGCCAGCACCGTCATGGCGGCCACCCTCAATGAGCAGTTCTTC. It specifies CASTVMAATLNEQFF. The V gene is TRBV7-6, the J gene TRBJ2-1; no reliable D call. V lost 7 bases and J 6 bases, leaving 19 bases between the germline ends. The germline gives CDR1 SGHVS, CDR2 FNYEAQ. This CDR3 has 15 residues.